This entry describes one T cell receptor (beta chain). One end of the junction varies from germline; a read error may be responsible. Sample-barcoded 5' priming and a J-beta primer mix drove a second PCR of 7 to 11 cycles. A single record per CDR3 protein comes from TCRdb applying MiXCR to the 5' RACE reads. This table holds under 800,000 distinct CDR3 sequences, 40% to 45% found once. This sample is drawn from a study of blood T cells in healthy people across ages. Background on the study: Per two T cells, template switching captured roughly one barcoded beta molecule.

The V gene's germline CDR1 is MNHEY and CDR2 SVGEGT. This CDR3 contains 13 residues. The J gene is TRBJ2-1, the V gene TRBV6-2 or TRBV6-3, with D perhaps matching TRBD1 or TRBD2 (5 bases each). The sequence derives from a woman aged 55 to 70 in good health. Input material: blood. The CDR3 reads CPSSGTAYNEQFF. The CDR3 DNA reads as TGTCCCAGTTCCGGGACGGCCTACAATGAGCAGTTCTTC.